This T cell receptor (beta chain) was found in a study of cytomegalovirus exposure and HLA in healthy donors. PCR primers comprised 60 Vbeta and 13 Jbeta primers. The data were produced by immunoSEQ multiplex PCR, yet TCRdb's version contains in-frame clones alone and is incomplete. The repertoire holds roughly 180,000 clones, with 84% as singletons. The source of this sequence is a girl between 5 and 17 years old in good health and CMV-seropositive. The sequenced sample consisted of PBMCs.

This CDR3 reads CASSLGPAGGTSGTDTQYF. The CDR3 nucleotides read TGCGCCAGCAGCTTGGGCCCAGCGGGGGGGACCAGCGGCACAGATACGCAGTATTTT. The V gene is TRBV5-1, the J gene TRBJ2-3; the match to TRBD2 covers 10 bases. V lost 0 bases and J lost 1; bases outside the gene matches: 11. The CDR3 length is 19 residues. The V gene's germline CDR1 is SGHRS and CDR2 YFSETQ.